The following is a T cell receptor beta chain sequence with its context. This record belongs to a study of blood T cell repertoires in COVID-19. V shed 1 base and J shed 8 bases, with 9 bases lying between them. The CDR3 is made up of 14 amino acids. Looked up from germline, CDR1 is MNHEY and CDR2 is SVGEGT. Measured with immunoSEQ multiplex PCR; TCRdb has only the in-frame clones, and not every one. There are 400,000 or so clones in the sample; about 91% occur only once, and 1.5% to 1.9% lies in the top ten. The chain has TRBV6-2 or TRBV6-3 and TRBJ1-6; possibly TRBD1 for D (6 bases). The sequenced sample was peripheral blood. This sequence originates from a woman between 35 and 50 years old with COVID-19, enrolled during active disease. CDR3 in DNA: TGTGCCAGCAGTTACTACAGGGATCATTCACCCCTCCACTTT. This codes for CASSYYRDHSPLHF.